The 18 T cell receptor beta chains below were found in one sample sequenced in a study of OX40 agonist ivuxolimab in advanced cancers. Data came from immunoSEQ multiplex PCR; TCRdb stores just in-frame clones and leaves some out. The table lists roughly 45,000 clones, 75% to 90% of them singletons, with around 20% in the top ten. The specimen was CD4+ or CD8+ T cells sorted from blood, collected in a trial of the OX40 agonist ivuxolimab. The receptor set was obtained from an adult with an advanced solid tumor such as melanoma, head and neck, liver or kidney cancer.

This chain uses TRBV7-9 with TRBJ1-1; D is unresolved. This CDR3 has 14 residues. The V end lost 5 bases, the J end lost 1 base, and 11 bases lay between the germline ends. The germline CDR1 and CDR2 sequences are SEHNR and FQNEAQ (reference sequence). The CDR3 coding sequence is TGTGCCAGCAGCCCGGAGCGGGCGAACACTGAAGCTTTCTTT. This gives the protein CASSPERANTEAFF.

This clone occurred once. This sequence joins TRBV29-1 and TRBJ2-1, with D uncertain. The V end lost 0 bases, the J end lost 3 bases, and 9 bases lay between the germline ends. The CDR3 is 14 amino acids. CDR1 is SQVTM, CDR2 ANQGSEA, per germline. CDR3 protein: CSVEDLGSYNEQFF. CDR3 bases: TGCAGCGTTGAAGATTTAGGCAGCTACAATGAGCAGTTCTTC.

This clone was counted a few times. CDR3 sequence (DNA): TGCGCCAGCAGGGACAGGCAGGGTACTGAAGCTTTCTTT. This encodes CASRDRQGTEAFF. The chain recombines TRBV10-1 with TRBJ1-1, with 7 bases matching TRBD1. The CDR3 is made up of 13 amino acids. Trimming took 6 bases from V and 5 from J; bases not matched to a gene: 6. CDR1 is WNHNN and CDR2 is SYGVQD in the germline V gene (reference sequence).

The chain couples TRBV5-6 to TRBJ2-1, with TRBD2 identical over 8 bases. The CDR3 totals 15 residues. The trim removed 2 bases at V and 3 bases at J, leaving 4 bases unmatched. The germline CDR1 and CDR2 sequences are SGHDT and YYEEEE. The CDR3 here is CASSFGGEVYNEQFF. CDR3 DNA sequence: TGTGCCAGCAGCTTCGGGGGGGAAGTCTACAATGAGCAGTTCTTC.

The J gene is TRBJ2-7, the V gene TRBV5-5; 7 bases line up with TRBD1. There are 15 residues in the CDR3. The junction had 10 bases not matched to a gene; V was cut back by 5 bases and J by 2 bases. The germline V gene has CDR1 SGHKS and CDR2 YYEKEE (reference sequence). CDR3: CASRDARQGPYEQYF. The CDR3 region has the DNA TGTGCCAGCAGGGACGCGAGACAGGGACCCTACGAGCAGTACTTC.

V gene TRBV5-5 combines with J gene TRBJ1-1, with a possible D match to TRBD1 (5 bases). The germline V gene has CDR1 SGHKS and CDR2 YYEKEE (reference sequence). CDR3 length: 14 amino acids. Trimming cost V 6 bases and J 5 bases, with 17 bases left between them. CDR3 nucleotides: TGTGCCAGCAACATGTTAGGGACGTCGACTGAAGCTTTCTTT. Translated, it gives CASNMLGTSTEAFF.

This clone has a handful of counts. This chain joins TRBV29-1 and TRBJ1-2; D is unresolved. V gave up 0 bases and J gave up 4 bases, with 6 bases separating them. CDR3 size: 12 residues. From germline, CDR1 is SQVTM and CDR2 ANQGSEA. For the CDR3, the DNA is TGCAGCGTTGAAGACAGGACCTATGGCTACACCTTC. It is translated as CSVEDRTYGYTF.

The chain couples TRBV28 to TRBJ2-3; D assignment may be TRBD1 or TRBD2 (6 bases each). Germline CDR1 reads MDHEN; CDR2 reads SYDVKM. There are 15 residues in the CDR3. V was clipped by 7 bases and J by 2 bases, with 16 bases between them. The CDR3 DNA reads TGTGCCAGCACCCCGGTCGGGGGCCCCACAGATACGCAGTATTTT. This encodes CASTPVGGPTDTQYF. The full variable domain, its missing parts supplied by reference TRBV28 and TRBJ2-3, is DVKVTQSSRYLVKRTGEKVFLECVQDMDHENMFWYRQDPGLGLRLIYFSYDVKMKEKGDIPEGYSVSREKKERFSLILESASTNQTSMYLCASTPVGGPTDTQYFGPGTRLTVL.

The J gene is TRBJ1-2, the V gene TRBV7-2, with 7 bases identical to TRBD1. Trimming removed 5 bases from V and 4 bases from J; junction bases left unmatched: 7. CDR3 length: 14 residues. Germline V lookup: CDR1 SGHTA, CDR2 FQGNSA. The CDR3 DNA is TGTGCCAGCAGCCTCGGGACAGCACCCTATGGCTACACCTTC. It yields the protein CASSLGTAPYGYTF.

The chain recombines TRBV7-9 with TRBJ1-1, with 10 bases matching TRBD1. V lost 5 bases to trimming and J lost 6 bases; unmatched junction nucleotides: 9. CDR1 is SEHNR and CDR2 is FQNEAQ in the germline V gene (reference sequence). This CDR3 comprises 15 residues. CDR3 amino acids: CASSPPTGGAPEAFF. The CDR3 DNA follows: TGTGCCAGCAGCCCCCCGACAGGGGGCGCCCCTGAAGCTTTCTTT.

The CDR3 sequence is CASSKRAGETYEQYF. The CDR3 DNA reads as TGTGCCAGCAGTAAACGGGCAGGGGAGACCTACGAGCAGTACTTC. This chain connects TRBV6-5 to TRBJ2-7, with D tentatively TRBD1 (6 bases). The CDR3 totals 15 residues. Between the trimmed V and J ends, which lost 5 bases and 2 bases, there was a span of 16 bases. The germline V gene encodes CDR1 MNHEY and CDR2 SVGAGI.

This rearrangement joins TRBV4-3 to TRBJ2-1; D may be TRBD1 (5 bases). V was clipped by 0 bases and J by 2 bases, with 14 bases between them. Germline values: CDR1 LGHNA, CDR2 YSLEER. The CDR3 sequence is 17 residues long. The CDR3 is CASSQDHYRYPYNEQFF. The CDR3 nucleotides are TGCGCCAGCAGCCAAGATCATTACAGGTATCCCTACAATGAGCAGTTCTTC.

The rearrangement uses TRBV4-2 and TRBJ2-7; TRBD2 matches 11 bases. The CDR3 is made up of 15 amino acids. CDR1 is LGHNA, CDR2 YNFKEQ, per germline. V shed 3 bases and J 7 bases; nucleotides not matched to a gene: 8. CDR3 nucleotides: TGTGCCAGCAGCCAGACTAGCGGGGCTTGGGAAGAGCAGTACGTC. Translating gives CASSQTSGAWEEQYV.

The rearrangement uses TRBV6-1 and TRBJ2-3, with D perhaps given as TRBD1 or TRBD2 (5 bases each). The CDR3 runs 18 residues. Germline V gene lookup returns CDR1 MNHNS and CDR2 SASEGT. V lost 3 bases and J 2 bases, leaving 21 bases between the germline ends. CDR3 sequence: CASSEVGPAWGITDTQYF. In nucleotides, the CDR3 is TGTGCCAGCAGTGAGGTGGGTCCAGCTTGGGGGATCACAGATACGCAGTATTTT.

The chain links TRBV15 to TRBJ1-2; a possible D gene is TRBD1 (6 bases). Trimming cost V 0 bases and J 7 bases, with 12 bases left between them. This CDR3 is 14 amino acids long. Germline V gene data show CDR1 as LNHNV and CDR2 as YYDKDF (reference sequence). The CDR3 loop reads CATSRDQGSGGYTF. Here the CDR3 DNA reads TGTGCCACCAGCAGAGACCAGGGGTCGGGTGGCTACACCTTC.

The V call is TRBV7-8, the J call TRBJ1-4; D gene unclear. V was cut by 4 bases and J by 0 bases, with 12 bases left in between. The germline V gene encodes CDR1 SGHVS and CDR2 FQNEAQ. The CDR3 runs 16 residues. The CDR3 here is CASSSLQVATNEKLFF. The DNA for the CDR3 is TGTGCCAGCAGCTCCCTCCAGGTGGCAACTAATGAAAAACTGTTTTTT.

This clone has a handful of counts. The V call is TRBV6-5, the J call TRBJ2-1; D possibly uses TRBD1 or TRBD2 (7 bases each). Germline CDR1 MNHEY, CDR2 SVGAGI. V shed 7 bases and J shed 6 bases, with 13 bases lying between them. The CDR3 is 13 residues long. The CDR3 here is CASTAGGANEQFF. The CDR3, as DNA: TGTGCCAGCACAGCAGGGGGGGCCAATGAGCAGTTCTTC.

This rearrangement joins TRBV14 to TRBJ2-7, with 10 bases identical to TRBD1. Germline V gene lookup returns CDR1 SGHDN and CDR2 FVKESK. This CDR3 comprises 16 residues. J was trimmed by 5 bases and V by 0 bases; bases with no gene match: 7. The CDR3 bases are TGTGCCAGCAGCCAAGATTGGGGACAGGGGATCGACGAGCAGTACTTC. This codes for CASSQDWGQGIDEQYF.